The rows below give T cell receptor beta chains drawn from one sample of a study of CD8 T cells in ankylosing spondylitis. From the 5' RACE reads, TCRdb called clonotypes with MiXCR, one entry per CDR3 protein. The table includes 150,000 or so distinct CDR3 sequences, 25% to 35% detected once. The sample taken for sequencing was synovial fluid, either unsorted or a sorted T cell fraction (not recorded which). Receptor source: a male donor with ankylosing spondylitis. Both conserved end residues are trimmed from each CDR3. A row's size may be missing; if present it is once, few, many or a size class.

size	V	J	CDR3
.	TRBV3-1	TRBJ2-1	ASSQDKNYNEQF
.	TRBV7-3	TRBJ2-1	ASSPGRGSSSYNEQF
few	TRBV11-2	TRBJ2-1	ASSLMSGGQGYEQF
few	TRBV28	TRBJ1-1	ASSLGSRAGTEAF
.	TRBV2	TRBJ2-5	ASKAGTGEETQY
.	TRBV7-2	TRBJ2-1	ASTLKRGGQNEQF
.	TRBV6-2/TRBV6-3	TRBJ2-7	ASSRHNLLAVAPYEQY
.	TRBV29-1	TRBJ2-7	SVEDRAGSSYEQY
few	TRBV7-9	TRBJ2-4	ASSFGGGANIQY
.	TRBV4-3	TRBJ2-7	ASSQEVLAGRTYEQY
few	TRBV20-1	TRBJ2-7	SASLPGLAWEQY
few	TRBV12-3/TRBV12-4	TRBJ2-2	ASSPTGIIGELF
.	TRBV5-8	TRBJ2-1	ASRGRAYNEQF
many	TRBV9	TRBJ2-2	ASSVADQGRTGELF
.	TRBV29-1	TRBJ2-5	SGLEAQETQY
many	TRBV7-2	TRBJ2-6	ASSRPGAGANVLT
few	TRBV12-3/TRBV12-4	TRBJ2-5	ASSFGTSGRLAETQY
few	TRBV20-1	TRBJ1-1	SASDRGGLTTEAF
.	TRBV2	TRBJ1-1	ASGVFRAEAF
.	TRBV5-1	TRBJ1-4	ASSMDPGDEKLF
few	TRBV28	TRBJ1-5	ASSSLSGSQNQPQH
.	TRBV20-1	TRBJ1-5	SASVSDYSNQPQH
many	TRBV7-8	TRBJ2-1	ASSLPYRGLDEQF
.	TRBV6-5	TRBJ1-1	ASSYSEGMNTEAF
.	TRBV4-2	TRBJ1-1	ASSQETGRATEAF
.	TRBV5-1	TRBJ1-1	ASSLAESGPRTTEAF
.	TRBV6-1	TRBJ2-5	ASSDRESSWETQY
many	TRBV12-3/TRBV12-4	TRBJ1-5	ASRKDRNVREPQH
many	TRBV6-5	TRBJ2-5	ASSYGKQETQY
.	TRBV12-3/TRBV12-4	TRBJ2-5	ASSSRTGNQETQY
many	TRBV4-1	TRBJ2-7	ASSRGGSYEQY
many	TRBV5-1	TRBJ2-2	ASSLERNTGELF
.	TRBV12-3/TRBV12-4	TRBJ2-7	ASSSPRTSGSYEQY
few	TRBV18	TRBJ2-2	ASSPWRVGELF
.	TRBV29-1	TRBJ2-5	SVRPTQETQY
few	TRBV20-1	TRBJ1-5	SATKDSNQPQH
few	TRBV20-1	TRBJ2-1	SARVGGISYNEQF
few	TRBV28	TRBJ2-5	ASSLARASGRDSQETQY
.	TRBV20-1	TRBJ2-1	SARAPMLTLNNEQF
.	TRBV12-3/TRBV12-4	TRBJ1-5	ASSLRIGTGLQPQH
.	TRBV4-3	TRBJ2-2	ASSHSLAGAVRELF
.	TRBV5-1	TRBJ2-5	ASSPSGVRETQY
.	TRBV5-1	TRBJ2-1	ASSFAGAREQF
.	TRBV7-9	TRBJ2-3	ASSRDTAGTDTQY
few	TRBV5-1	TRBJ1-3	ASADETRGNTIY
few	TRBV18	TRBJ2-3	ASSLRTANTDTQY
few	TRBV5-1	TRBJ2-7	ASSSVASLGEQY
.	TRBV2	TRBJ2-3	ASNGGRSTDTQY
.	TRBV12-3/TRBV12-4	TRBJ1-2	ASSLGWADYGYT
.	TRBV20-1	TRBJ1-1	SPYGSGAENTEAF
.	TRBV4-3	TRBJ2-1	ASSAPGGDNEQF
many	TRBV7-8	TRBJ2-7	ASSSGQGNYEQY
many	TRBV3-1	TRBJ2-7	ASSLGRNYEQY
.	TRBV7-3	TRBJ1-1	ASSLTQAIPPEAF
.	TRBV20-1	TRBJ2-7	SAKRAGGAYEQY
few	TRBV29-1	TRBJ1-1	SADRDNTEAF